This paragraph reports one T cell receptor beta chain. The CDR3 loop spans 19 amino acids. CDR1 SGHAT and CDR2 FQNNGV come from the germline V gene. Trimming took off 4 bases at V and 7 bases at J, with 26 bases between the two ends. TCRdb's table, derived via immunoSEQ multiplex PCR, lists solely in-frame clones and lacks some. The repertoire includes around 42,000 clones, approximately 82% of them detected once, and roughly 44% sits in the top ten. The sample comes from a study of control samples from healthy donors and cancer patients. The specimen was blood. The V call is TRBV11-2, the J call TRBJ1-6, with a possible D match to TRBD1 (5 bases). The clonotype originates from a man aged 55 to 70 in good health. The CDR3 loop reads CASSSYSRVRGDENSPLHF. The CDR3 DNA reads as TGTGCCAGCAGCTCCTACTCGCGGGTTAGGGGCGATGAGAATTCACCCCTCCACTTT.